This entry features one T cell receptor beta chain sequence. This clone was seen a single time. Its antigen is not yet known. Per-nucleotide qualities are absent, and no much larger clonotype sits a single base away. The library relied on the immunoSEQ multiplex PCR assay. The original pipeline was this. A statistical classification framework was built to diagnose cytomegalovirus status from the catalog of TCR beta chain sequences. TCRdb carries this immuneACCESS record with in-frame sequences only. Its versions omit some clonotypes, under half of them owing to an unresolved V gene in the studies checked, with the rest unexplained. The V and J calls and the clone size are those of that table, but D and trimming were determined from the DNA. The sample profile shows 90,000 to 130,000 clones; roughly nine tenths of them were found once. Jointly, the top ten make up around 1.8% of the sample. According to the germline V gene, CDR1 reads SGHNT and CDR2 reads YENEEA. The CDR3, from cysteine to phenylalanine, totals 15 residues. The only DNA kept is the CDR3, 45 bases in frame from the first base. Trimming accounts for 3 bases at V and 7 bases at J, while the number of junction bases matched to no gene is 11.

Donors formed part of the validation cohort, which comprised some 120 subjects and was distinct from the first cohort of under 850 subjects. The data originate from a study of cytomegalovirus exposure and HLA in healthy donors (dated by TCRdb to about 2017). As for the study more broadly: According to a later analysis, the 120 or so validation repertoires were produced on the same platform as the approximately 690 repertoires of the first cohort. The study combined high-throughput TCR immunosequencing, statistical association of individual TCRs with disease status, and machine learning to predict cytomegalovirus infection status. Besides the first cohort of roughly 640 subjects, a separate validation cohort made up of 120 different subjects was used. The study aimed to test whether cataloging public T cell receptors could reveal signatures of past pathogen exposure. The investigation overall reported the following: A later analysis found that TCRs clustered in the first cohort also tended to co-occur in the 120 validation repertoires, with approximately 95% of cluster scores above 0. In both the original and validation cohorts, the classifier was reported to diagnose cytomegalovirus status with high specificity and sensitivity. The validation cohort had no HLA typing available for a later analysis, so co-occurrence within that cohort was assessed over all 120 or so repertoires. The authors suggested that the approach could potentially be extended to other disease states and immunological phenotypes. Most TCR sequences were observed very rarely across donors, whereas some public TCRs were present in many individuals. The study listed 150 to 200 TCR beta chains as associated with cytomegalovirus. Three of the identified cytomegalovirus-associated TCR beta chains were confirmed in vitro to be specific for cytomegalovirus antigens.

The sequence derives from a woman between 18 and 29 years old in good health and CMV-seronegative. Sample: PBMCs. The sequence is built from TRBV11-3 and TRBJ2-5, with 7 bases aligning to TRBD1. The encoded CDR3 is CASSFGQASLGTQYF. The nucleotide sequence reads TGTGCCAGCAGCTTCGGACAGGCCTCTCTCGGGACCCAGTACTTC.